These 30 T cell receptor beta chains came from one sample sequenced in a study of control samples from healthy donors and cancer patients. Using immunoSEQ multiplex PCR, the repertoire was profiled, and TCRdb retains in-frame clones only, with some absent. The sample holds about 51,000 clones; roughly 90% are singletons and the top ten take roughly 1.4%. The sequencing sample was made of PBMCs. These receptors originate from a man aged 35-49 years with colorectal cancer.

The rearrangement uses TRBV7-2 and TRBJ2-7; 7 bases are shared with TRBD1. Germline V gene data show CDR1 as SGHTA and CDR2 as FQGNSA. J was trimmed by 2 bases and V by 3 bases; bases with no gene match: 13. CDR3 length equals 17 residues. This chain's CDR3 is CASSFVGATTGPYEQYF. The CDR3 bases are TGTGCCAGCAGCTTCGTTGGAGCTACGACAGGGCCCTACGAGCAGTACTTC.

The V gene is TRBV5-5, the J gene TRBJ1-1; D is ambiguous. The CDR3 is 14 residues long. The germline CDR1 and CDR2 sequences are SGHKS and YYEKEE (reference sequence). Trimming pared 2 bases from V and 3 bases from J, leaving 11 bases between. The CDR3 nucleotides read TGTGCCAGCAGCTTAGGGAGGAAGGACACTGAAGCTTTCTTT. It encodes CASSLGRKDTEAFF.

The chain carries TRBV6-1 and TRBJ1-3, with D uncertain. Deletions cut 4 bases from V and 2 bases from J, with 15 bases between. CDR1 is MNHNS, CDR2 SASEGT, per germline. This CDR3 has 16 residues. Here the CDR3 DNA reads TGTGCCAGCAGTGTATTCCGCCCGAGGCCTGGAAACACCATATATTTT. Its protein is CASSVFRPRPGNTIYF.

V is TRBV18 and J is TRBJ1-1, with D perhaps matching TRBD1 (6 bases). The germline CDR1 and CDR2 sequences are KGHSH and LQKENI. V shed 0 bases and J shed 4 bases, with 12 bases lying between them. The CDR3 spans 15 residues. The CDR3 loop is CASSPPTGARTEAFF. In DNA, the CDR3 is TGTGCCAGCTCACCACCTACGGGGGCGCGCACTGAAGCTTTCTTT.

The CDR3 protein is CASSQVLVGGELFF. CDR3 bases: TGTGCCAGCAGCCAGGTTTTAGTTGGCGGGGAGCTGTTTTTT. The J gene is TRBJ2-2, the V gene TRBV14; D is ambiguous. This CDR3 has 14 amino acids. The V gene lost 3 bases and the J gene lost 7 bases, with 12 bases spanning the gap. Germline CDR1 reads SGHDN; CDR2 reads FVKESK.

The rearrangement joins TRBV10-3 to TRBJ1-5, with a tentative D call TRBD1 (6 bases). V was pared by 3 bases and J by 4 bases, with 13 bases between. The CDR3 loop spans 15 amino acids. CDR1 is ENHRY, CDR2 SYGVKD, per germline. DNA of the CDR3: TGTGCCATCAGTGACTCGAGGGGGGCGAATCAGCCCCAGCATTTT. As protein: CAISDSRGANQPQHF.

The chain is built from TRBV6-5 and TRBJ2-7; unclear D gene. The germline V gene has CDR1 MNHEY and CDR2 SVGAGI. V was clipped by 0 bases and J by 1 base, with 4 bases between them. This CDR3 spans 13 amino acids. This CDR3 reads CASSYSNSYEQYF. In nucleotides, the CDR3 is TGTGCCAGCAGTTACTCCAATTCCTACGAGCAGTACTTC.

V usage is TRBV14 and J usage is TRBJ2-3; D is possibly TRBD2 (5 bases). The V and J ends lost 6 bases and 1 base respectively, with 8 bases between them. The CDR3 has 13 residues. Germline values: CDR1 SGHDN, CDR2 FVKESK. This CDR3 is CASRRSGTDTQYF. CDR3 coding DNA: TGTGCCAGCAGACGTAGCGGCACAGATACGCAGTATTTT.

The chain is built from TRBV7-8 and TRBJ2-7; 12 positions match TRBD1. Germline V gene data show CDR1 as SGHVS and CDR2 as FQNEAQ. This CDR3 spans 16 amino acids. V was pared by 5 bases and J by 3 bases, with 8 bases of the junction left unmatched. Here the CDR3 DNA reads TGTGCCAGCAGCCGGGGACAGGGGGCAGAAATCTACGAGCAGTACTTC. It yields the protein CASSRGQGAEIYEQYF.

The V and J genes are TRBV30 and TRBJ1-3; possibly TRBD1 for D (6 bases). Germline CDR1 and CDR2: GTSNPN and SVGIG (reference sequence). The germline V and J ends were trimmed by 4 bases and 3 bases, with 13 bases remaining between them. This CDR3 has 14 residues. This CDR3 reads CAWKRGANGNTIYF. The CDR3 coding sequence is TGTGCCTGGAAACGGGGGGCGAATGGAAACACCATATATTTT.

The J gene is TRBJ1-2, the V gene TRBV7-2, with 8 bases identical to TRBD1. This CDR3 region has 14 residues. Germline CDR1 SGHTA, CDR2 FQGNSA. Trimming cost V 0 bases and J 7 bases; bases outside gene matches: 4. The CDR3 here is CASSLAGQAPGYTF. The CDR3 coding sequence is TGTGCCAGCAGCTTAGCGGGACAGGCTCCTGGCTACACCTTC. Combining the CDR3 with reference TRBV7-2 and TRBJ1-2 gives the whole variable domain GAGVSQSPSNKVTEKGKDVELRCDPISGHTALYWYRQSLGQGLEFLIYFQGNSAPDKSGLPSDRFSAERTGGSVSTLTIQRTQQEDSAVYLCASSLAGQAPGYTFGSGTRLTVV.

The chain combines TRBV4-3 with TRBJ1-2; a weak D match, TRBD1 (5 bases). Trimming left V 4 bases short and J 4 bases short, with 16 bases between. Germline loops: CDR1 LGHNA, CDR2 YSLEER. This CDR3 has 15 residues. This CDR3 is CASSPGTPSGYGYTF. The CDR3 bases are TGCGCCAGCAGCCCAGGGACGCCGTCGGGCTATGGCTACACCTTC.

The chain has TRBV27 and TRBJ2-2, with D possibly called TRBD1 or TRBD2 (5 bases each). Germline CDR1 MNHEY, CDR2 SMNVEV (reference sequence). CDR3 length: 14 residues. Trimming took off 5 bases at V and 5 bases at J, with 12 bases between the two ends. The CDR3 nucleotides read TGTGCCAGCAGTCACAGGAGGTTTACCGGGGAGCTGTTTTTT. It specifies CASSHRRFTGELFF.

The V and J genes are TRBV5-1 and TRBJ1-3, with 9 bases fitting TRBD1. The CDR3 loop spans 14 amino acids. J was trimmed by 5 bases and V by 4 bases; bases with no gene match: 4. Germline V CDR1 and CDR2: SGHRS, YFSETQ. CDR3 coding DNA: TGCGCCAGCAGCCCAGGGACAGGGCGAAACACCATATATTTT. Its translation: CASSPGTGRNTIYF.

CDR3 protein: CARVAGEVPDTQYF. In DNA, the CDR3 is TGTGCCAGGGTAGCGGGAGAGGTTCCAGATACGCAGTATTTT. The V gene is TRBV2, the J gene TRBJ2-3; the match to TRBD2 covers 9 bases. J gave up 4 bases and V 9 bases, and 8 bases lay outside the gene matches. This CDR3 contains 14 residues. The germline V gene has CDR1 SNHLY and CDR2 FYNNEI. The full variable domain, its missing parts supplied by reference TRBV2 and TRBJ2-3, is EPEVTQTPSHQVTQMGQEVILRCVPISNHLYFYWYRQILGQKVEFLVSFYNNEISEKSEIFDDQFSVERPDGSNFTLKIRSTKLEDSAMYFCARVAGEVPDTQYFGPGTRLTVL.

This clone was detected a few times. CDR3 DNA sequence: TGTGCCAGCAGCTTAGGGGCCAGTAGCGCTTCCTACAATGAGCAGTTCTTC. Translating it yields CASSLGASSASYNEQFF. This chain joins TRBV7-6 and TRBJ2-1; a possible D gene is TRBD2 (5 bases). Looked up from germline, CDR1 is SGHVS and CDR2 is FNYEAQ. The CDR3 spans 17 residues. Trimming stripped 1 base from V and 1 base from J, with 14 bases between. Together with reference TRBV7-6 and TRBJ2-1, the CDR3 gives the full variable domain: GAGVSQSPRYKVTKRGQDVALRCDPISGHVSLYWYRQALGQGPEFLTYFNYEAQQDKSGLPNDRFSAERPEGSISTLTIQRTEQRDSAMYRCASSLGASSASYNEQFFGPGTRLTVL.

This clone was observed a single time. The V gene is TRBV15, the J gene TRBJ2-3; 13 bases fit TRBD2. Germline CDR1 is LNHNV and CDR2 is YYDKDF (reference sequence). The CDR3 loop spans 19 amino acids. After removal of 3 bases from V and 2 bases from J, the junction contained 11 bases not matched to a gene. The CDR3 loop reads CATSRGLAGLRGNTDTQYF. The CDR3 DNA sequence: TGTGCCACCAGCAGGGGACTAGCGGGGCTGAGAGGTAACACAGATACGCAGTATTTT.

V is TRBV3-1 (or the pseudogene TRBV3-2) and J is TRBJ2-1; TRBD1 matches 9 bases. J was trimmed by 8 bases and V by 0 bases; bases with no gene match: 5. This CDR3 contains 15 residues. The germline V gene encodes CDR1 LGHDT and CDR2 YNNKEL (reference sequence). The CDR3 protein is CASSQDVTGGDEQFF. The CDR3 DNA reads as TGTGCCAGCAGCCAAGACGTCACAGGGGGCGATGAGCAGTTCTTC.

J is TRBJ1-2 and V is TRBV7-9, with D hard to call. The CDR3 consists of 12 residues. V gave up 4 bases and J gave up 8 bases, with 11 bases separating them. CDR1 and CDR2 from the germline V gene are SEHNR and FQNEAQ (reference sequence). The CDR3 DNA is TGTGCCAGCAGCTCCCACCAGGACGGCTACACCTTC. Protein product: CASSSHQDGYTF.

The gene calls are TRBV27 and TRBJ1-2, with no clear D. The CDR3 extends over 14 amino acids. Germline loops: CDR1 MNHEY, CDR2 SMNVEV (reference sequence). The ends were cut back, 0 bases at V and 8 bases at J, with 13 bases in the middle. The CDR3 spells CASSLSNGVYGYTF. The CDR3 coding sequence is TGTGCCAGCAGTTTATCGAATGGGGTTTACGGCTACACCTTC.

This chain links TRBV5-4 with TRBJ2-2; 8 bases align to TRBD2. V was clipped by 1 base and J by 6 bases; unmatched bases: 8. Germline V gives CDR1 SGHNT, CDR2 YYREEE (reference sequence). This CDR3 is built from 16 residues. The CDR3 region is CASSLPGTRGAGELFF. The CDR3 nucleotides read TGTGCCAGCAGCTTGCCCGGGACTAGGGGCGCCGGGGAGCTGTTTTTT.

The CDR3 reads CASSIEGRAYGYTF. CDR3 DNA: TGTGCCAGTAGTATCGAAGGCAGGGCATATGGCTACACCTTC. V is TRBV19 and J is TRBJ1-2; D may be TRBD1 (5 bases). The CDR3 consists of 14 residues. Trimming shortened V by 3 bases and J by 5 bases, and 13 bases separated the two germline ends. Looked up from germline, CDR1 is LNHDA and CDR2 is SQIVND (reference sequence).

Written as DNA, the CDR3 is TGTGCCAGCAGTTACTCGATTCCAGGGTTCGGGACAGATAATGAAAAACTGTTTTTT. This encodes CASSYSIPGFGTDNEKLFF. The V gene is TRBV6-2 or TRBV6-3, the J gene TRBJ1-4, with 7 bases aligning to TRBD1. Trimming cost V 0 bases and J 4 bases; bases outside gene matches: 14. The CDR3 contains 19 residues. Germline V gene data show CDR1 as MNHEY and CDR2 as SVGEGT.

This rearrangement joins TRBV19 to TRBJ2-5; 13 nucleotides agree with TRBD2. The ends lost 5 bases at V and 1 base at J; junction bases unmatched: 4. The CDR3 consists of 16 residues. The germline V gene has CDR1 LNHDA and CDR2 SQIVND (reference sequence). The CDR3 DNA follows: TGTGCCAGTAGTTTCGGACTAGCGGGGGCCCAAGAGACCCAGTACTTC. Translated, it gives CASSFGLAGAQETQYF.

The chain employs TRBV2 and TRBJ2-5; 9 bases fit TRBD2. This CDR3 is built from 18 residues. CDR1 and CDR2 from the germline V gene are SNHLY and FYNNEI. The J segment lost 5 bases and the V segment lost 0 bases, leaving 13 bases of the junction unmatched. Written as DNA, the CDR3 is TGTGCCAGCAGTGAAGCGATTCGAGGACTAGCGACGGGGGAGACCCAGTACTTC. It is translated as CASSEAIRGLATGETQYF.

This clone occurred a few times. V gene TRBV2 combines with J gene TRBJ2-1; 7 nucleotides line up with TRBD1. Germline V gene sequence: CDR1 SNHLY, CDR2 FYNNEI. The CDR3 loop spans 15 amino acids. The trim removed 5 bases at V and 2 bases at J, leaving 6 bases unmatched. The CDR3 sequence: CASSQTGRAYNEQFF. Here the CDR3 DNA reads TGTGCCAGCAGTCAGACAGGGCGAGCCTACAATGAGCAGTTCTTC.

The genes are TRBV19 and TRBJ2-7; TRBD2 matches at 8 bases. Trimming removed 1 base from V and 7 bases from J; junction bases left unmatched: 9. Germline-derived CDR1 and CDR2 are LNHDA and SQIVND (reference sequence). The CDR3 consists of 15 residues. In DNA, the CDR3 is TGTGCCAGTAGTATAGGACTAGCGCGATCCCATGAGCAGTACTTC. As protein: CASSIGLARSHEQYF.

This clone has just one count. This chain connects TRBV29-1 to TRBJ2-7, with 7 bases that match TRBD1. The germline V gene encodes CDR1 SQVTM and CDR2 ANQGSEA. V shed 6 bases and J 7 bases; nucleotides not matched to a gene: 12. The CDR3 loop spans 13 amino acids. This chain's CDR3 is CSVSTGVPGEQYF. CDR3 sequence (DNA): TGCAGCGTCAGTACAGGGGTCCCGGGGGAGCAGTACTTC.

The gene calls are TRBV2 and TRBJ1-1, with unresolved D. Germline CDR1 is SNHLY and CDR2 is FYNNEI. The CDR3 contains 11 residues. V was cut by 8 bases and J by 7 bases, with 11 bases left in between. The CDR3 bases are TGTGCCAGCCTGGTTGTTGATGAAGCTTTCTTT. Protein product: CASLVVDEAFF. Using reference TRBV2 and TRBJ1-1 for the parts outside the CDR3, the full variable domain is EPEVTQTPSHQVTQMGQEVILRCVPISNHLYFYWYRQILGQKVEFLVSFYNNEISEKSEIFDDQFSVERPDGSNFTLKIRSTKLEDSAMYFCASLVVDEAFFGQGTRLTVV.

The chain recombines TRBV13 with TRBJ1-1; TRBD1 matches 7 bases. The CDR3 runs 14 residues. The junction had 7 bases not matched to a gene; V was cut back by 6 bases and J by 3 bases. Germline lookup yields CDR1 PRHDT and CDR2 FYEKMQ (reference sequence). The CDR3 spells CASRPSTGYTEAFF. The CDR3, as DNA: TGTGCCAGCAGACCTTCGACAGGGTACACTGAAGCTTTCTTT. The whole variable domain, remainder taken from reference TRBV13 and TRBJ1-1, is AAGVIQSPRHLIKEKRETATLKCYPIPRHDTVYWYQQGPGQDPQFLISFYEKMQSDKGSIPDRFSAQQFSDYHSELNMSSLELGDSALYFCASRPSTGYTEAFFGQGTRLTVV.